This entry is about one TCR beta chain. The data originate from a study of blood T cell repertoires in COVID-19. As for the study in general: PBMCs, B-cell-depleted T cells, or T cells were the source of the cDNA or gDNA that made up the material.

The germline V and J ends were trimmed by 4 bases and 4 bases, with 4 bases remaining between them. Germline V CDR1 and CDR2: SEHNR, FQNEAQ (reference sequence). The CDR3 is 12 residues long. TCRdb keeps only in-frame clones here, not all; method: immunoSEQ multiplex PCR. The repertoire consists of under 300,000 clones, with less than 85% occurring once and the leading ten covering about 4.6%. The rearrangement joins TRBV7-9 to TRBJ1-4; unclear D gene. The sequencing sample was made of peripheral blood. This TCR was sampled from a man between 60 and 75 years old who had recovered from COVID-19. CDR3 nucleotide sequence: TGTGCCAGCAGCTCCTATAATGAAAAACTGTTTTTT. Amino acid sequence: CASSSYNEKLFF.